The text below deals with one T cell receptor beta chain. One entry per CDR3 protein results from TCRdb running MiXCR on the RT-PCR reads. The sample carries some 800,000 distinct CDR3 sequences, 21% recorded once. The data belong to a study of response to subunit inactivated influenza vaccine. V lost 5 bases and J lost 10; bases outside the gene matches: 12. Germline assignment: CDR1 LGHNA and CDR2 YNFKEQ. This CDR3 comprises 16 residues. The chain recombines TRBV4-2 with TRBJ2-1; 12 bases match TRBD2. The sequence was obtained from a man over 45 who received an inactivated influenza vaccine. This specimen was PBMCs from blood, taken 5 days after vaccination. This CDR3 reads CASSLRTSGAGREQFF. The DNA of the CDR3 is TGTGCCAGCAGCTTACGGACTAGCGGGGCTGGTAGGGAGCAGTTCTTC.